These 11 T cell receptor beta chains originate from one sample sequenced in a study of technical replicates of blood from a few donors. Generated by immunoSEQ multiplex PCR, the TCRdb table keeps only in-frame clones and is missing some. Of under 100,000 clones listed, around 94% were seen once; the top ten hold approximately 0.25%. The sequencing sample was made of T cells isolated from PBMCs. Every receptor here comes from a human donor in good health.

This clone was seen a single time. CDR3 nucleotides: TGTGCCAGCTCACCACTAACGGGGAACACCGGGGAGCTGTTTTTT. Its translation: CASSPLTGNTGELFF. The V gene is TRBV18, the J gene TRBJ2-2, with D unresolved. The germline V gene encodes CDR1 KGHSH and CDR2 LQKENI. There are 15 residues in the CDR3. The V end was cut by 1 base, the J end by 1 base, with 7 bases between. The whole variable domain, remainder taken from reference TRBV18 and TRBJ2-2, is NAGVMQNPRHLVRRRGQEARLRCSPMKGHSHVYWYRQLPEEGLKFMVYLQKENIIDESGMPKERFSAEFPKEGPSILRIQQVVRGDSAAYFCASSPLTGNTGELFFGEGSRLTVL.

The V and J genes are TRBV19 and TRBJ2-5; D is unclear. The CDR3 has 13 residues. V lost 3 bases and J 3 bases, leaving 8 bases between the germline ends. Germline V lookup: CDR1 LNHDA, CDR2 SQIVND (reference sequence). CDR3 DNA sequence: TGTGCCAGTAGTATCCGGGTTAAAGAGACCCAGTACTTC. Translating gives CASSIRVKETQYF.

V gene TRBV11-3 combines with J gene TRBJ2-1; 7 positions agree with TRBD2. The CDR3 consists of 12 residues. J was trimmed by 7 bases and V by 4 bases; bases with no gene match: 1. From germline, CDR1 is SGHNT and CDR2 YENEEA. CDR3 sequence: CASSSAGNEQFF. The CDR3 nucleotides read TGTGCCAGCAGCTCAGCGGGGAATGAGCAGTTCTTC.

The chain recombines TRBV7-8 with TRBJ2-7; TRBD2 agrees at 7 bases. The CDR3 consists of 15 residues. The germline CDR1 and CDR2 sequences are SGHVS and FQNEAQ. V lost 5 bases to trimming and J lost 6 bases; unmatched junction nucleotides: 13. The DNA for the CDR3 is TGTGCCAGCAGCCTCCCCCGCGGCCCTAGCGGCGAGCAGTACTTC. Protein: CASSLPRGPSGEQYF.

This chain's CDR3 is CAIKGWEGSDTQYF. The CDR3 DNA sequence: TGTGCCATCAAGGGGTGGGAGGGGTCAGATACGCAGTATTTT. The rearrangement joins TRBV10-3 to TRBJ2-3; 7 nucleotides match TRBD2. CDR1 and CDR2 (germline): ENHRY, SYGVKD. The V and J ends lost 7 bases and 4 bases, in that order; junction bases with no gene match: 8. The CDR3 extends over 14 amino acids.

The chain links TRBV7-2 to TRBJ2-7; 9 bases map to TRBD1. The V gene's germline CDR1 is SGHTA and CDR2 FQGNSA. V shed 2 bases and J 4 bases; nucleotides not matched to a gene: 3. This CDR3 contains 14 residues. CDR3 nucleotide sequence: TGTGCCAGCAGCTTATGGGGACAGGGTTACGAGCAGTACTTC. Its translation: CASSLWGQGYEQYF. Full variable domain (outside the CDR3, taken from reference TRBV7-2 and TRBJ2-7): GAGVSQSPSNKVTEKGKDVELRCDPISGHTALYWYRQSLGQGLEFLIYFQGNSAPDKSGLPSDRFSAERTGGSVSTLTIQRTQQEDSAVYLCASSLWGQGYEQYFGPGTRLTVT.

This chain joins TRBV11-3 and TRBJ2-7; perhaps TRBD2 as D (7 bases). CDR1 SGHNT and CDR2 YENEEA come from the germline V gene. Deletions cut 5 bases from V and 5 bases from J, with 13 bases between. The CDR3 extends over 13 amino acids. The CDR3 spells CASSGGGRDEQYF. The CDR3 region has the DNA TGTGCCAGCAGCGGGGGGGGCCGGGACGAGCAGTACTTC.

This clone was detected only a few times. This chain joins TRBV2 and TRBJ1-4, with D maybe TRBD1 (6 bases). Germline CDR1 is SNHLY and CDR2 is FYNNEI. CDR3 length: 14 residues. The V gene lost 0 bases and the J gene lost 10 bases, with 12 bases spanning the gap. In DNA form, the CDR3 reads TGTGCCAGCAGTGAAGCGCGACAGGCTGGAAAACTGTTTTTT. Residues: CASSEARQAGKLFF.

The V gene is TRBV29-1, the J gene TRBJ2-7; 12 bases agree with TRBD2. J lost 3 bases, V lost 3 bases, and 3 bases had no gene match. This CDR3 contains 14 residues. The germline CDR1 and CDR2 sequences are SQVTM and ANQGSEA. CDR3 sequence reads: CSVDLAGGGYEQYF. For the CDR3, the DNA is TGCAGCGTTGATCTAGCGGGAGGGGGCTACGAGCAGTACTTC.

The chain has TRBV7-2 and TRBJ2-2, with D perhaps TRBD1 (6 bases). Germline CDR1 and CDR2: SGHTA and FQGNSA. Trimming shortened V by 5 bases and J by 1 base, and 8 bases separated the two germline ends. The CDR3 is made up of 14 amino acids. CDR3 nucleotides: TGTGCCAGCAGCGTACAGGGGAACACCGGGGAGCTGTTTTTT. This gives the protein CASSVQGNTGELFF. The variable domain in full, with the rest retrieved from reference TRBV7-2 and TRBJ2-2, is GAGVSQSPSNKVTEKGKDVELRCDPISGHTALYWYRQSLGQGLEFLIYFQGNSAPDKSGLPSDRFSAERTGGSVSTLTIQRTQQEDSAVYLCASSVQGNTGELFFGEGSRLTVL.

This clone has a handful of counts. The rearrangement uses TRBV2 and TRBJ1-2; D is ambiguous. The V gene lost 5 bases and the J gene lost 2 bases, with 6 bases spanning the gap. The CDR3 runs 12 residues. Germline assignment: CDR1 SNHLY and CDR2 FYNNEI. CDR3 sequence (DNA): TGTGCCAGCAGTAACCGGAACTATGGCTACACCTTC. It yields the protein CASSNRNYGYTF.